The rows below give T cell receptor beta chains drawn from one sample of a study of T cell responses to AZD1222 COVID-19 vaccine. Method: immunoSEQ multiplex PCR; TCRdb's copy keeps in-frame clones and lacks some. The sample holds fewer than 110,000 clones, around 87% seen once. The sequencing here drew on peripheral blood, taken 28 days after the second AZD1222 dose. The receptor source for this set is an adult who received the AZD1222 COVID-19 vaccine. Each CDR3 is given with its conserved first and last residue.

v_call,cdr3_aa
TRBV7-2,CASSLYNRRTVAF
TRBV18,CASSRGQGTNTGELFF
TRBV11-1,CASSSRDNYGYTF
TRBV19,CASTSTTGPDYGYTF
TRBV28,CASSNRYLAYEQYF
TRBV28,CASRSSGQGMMGNQPQHF
TRBV19,CASTRVQTAYGYTF
TRBV18,CASSPKDNYGYTF
TRBV7-9,CASSSAGTGAGANVLTF
TRBV10-2,CASSTPRTGGYLGELFF
TRBV4-2,CASSQVPGTYLEQYF
TRBV7-7,CASSLEVEGRHPRRPNTGELFF
TRBV7-9,CAISSRGLEGYTF
TRBV6-2/TRBV6-3,CASSYFGRKAVTEAFF
TRBV4-1,CASSQIAGSYEQYF
TRBV4-2,CASSPASTSIGVNEQFF
TRBV24-1,CATSDFVTSGTHYNEQFF
TRBV2,CASSENLPGGEQYF
TRBV27,CASSSAPASSYNSPLHF
TRBV19,CASSLQGARGQYF
TRBV5-1,CASSLTGGTEAFF
TRBV7-2,CASSSGQGLGAFF
TRBV4-1,CASSQSQGARGTEAFF
TRBV19,CASRETVSETQYF
TRBV2,CASSEGTGSYEQYF
TRBV28,CASSSFDGAGNTIYF
TRBV11-2,CASSLDGPRWDTEAFF
TRBV7-9,CASSLAQGGEKLFF
TRBV5-1,CASSLFSGGASTDTQYF
TRBV5-6,CASGGQGWTEAFF
TRBV27,CASSLLGGRYGYTF
TRBV9,CASSVGHQNTEAFF
TRBV5-1,CASSAGGVTYEQYF
TRBV30,CAWTPQGLFRNTEAFF
TRBV19,CASTRQGQYEQYF
TRBV2,CASRIQGNTEAFF
TRBV5-1,CASSLLRGLGTEAFF
TRBV4-1,CASSSRTSPSYNEQFF
TRBV5-4,CASSPHLDGNSPLHF
TRBV10-3,CASATQTKNIQYF